This T cell receptor beta chain was captured by sequencing in a study of T cells in Graves' hyperthyroidism and ophthalmopathy. Study-wide results and caveats: By a 13 V-J model, ophthalmopathy was set apart from stable hyperthyroidism.

RNA transcripts were the template for amplifying TCR beta CDR3 regions. The HTBI primer set was used in a first-round RT-PCR of the TCR CDR3. TCRdb analysed the multiplex PCR reads with MiXCR anew, one entry per CDR3 protein. The sample lists 540,000 or so distinct CDR3 sequences, approximately 44% occurring once. The count of this clonotype is one. Its target is not known. The germline CDR1 and CDR2 sequences are SGHTA and FQGNSA. The V end lost 1 base, the J end lost 7 bases, and 19 bases lay between the germline ends. CDR3 size: 16 residues. The clonotype was recovered from an adult woman with Graves' disease, either hyperthyroidism or ophthalmopathy (not recorded which). This sequence joins TRBV7-2 and TRBJ2-5; D could derive from TRBD1 or TRBD2 (5 bases each). The sample comprised peripheral blood or thyroid tissue (not recorded which). The CDR3: CASSLDGPGGSRTQYF. CDR3 sequence (DNA): TGTGCCAGCAGCTTAGACGGACCTGGGGGTAGCCGGACCCAGTACTTC.